This entry features one T cell receptor beta chain sequence. The record originates from a study of T cell changes during pregnancy in multiple sclerosis. The ends lost 2 bases at V and 5 bases at J; junction bases unmatched: 1. The CDR3 totals 14 residues. CDR1 MGHRA and CDR2 YSYEKL come from the germline V gene. Clones were sequenced by immunoSEQ multiplex PCR, and TCRdb holds only the in-frame ones, with some missing. The sample holds approximately 68,000 clones, 91% seen once. The specimen was peripheral blood, collected in the third trimester of pregnancy. The clonotype comes from a female donor in good health, enrolled as a control in a pregnancy study. V and J are TRBV4-1 and TRBJ1-5; 9 bases map to TRBD1. The CDR3 is CASSQRQGDQPQHF. CDR3 sequence (DNA): TGCGCCAGCAGCCAAAGACAGGGGGATCAGCCCCAGCATTTT.